Following are 27 T cell receptor beta chains from one sample sequenced in a study of blood T cell repertoires in COVID-19. TCRdb's copy holds only in-frame clones and misses some; the assay was immunoSEQ multiplex PCR. The sample has approximately 72,000 clones; 65% to 90% are singletons. The material sequenced was peripheral blood. All receptors derive from a man between 50 and 59 years old with acute or convalescent COVID-19.

This chain uses TRBV11-2 with TRBJ2-7; D unresolved. Trimming shortened V by 2 bases and J by 5 bases, and 13 bases separated the two germline ends. The germline CDR1 and CDR2 sequences are SGHAT and FQNNGV. This CDR3 has 14 amino acids. The CDR3 DNA follows: TGTGCCAGCAGCTTATTGCGTCGGTTCCACGAGCAGTACTTC. Residues: CASSLLRRFHEQYF.

This chain joins TRBV7-2 and TRBJ1-1; the match to TRBD1 covers 8 bases. V lost 3 bases to trimming and J lost 5 bases; unmatched junction nucleotides: 8. The length of the CDR3 is 15 residues. Germline V CDR1 and CDR2: SGHTA, FQGNSA. The CDR3 region is CASSLTGAVGTEAFF. As DNA, the CDR3 is TGTGCCAGCAGCTTGACAGGGGCTGTCGGGACTGAAGCTTTCTTT. Full variable domain (outside the CDR3, taken from reference TRBV7-2 and TRBJ1-1): GAGVSQSPSNKVTEKGKDVELRCDPISGHTALYWYRQSLGQGLEFLIYFQGNSAPDKSGLPSDRFSAERTGGSVSTLTIQRTQQEDSAVYLCASSLTGAVGTEAFFGQGTRLTVV.

The chain combines TRBV7-8 with TRBJ2-5; a possible D gene is TRBD1 (5 bases). V lost 4 bases to trimming and J lost 5 bases, with 14 bases between them. The germline V gene encodes CDR1 SGHVS and CDR2 FQNEAQ. The CDR3 contains 14 residues. CDR3 loop: CASSWAWGGETQYF. CDR3 nucleotides: TGTGCCAGCAGCTGGGCGTGGGGCGGTGAGACCCAGTACTTC.

The chain joins TRBV5-1 to TRBJ1-1; D is perhaps TRBD1 (5 bases). This CDR3 is built from 14 residues. Trimming took off 2 bases at V and 0 bases at J, with 8 bases between the two ends. The germline V gene encodes CDR1 SGHRS and CDR2 YFSETQ. The CDR3 region is CASSFGGVNTEAFF. Here the CDR3 DNA reads TGCGCCAGCAGCTTCGGAGGGGTGAACACTGAAGCTTTCTTT.

This clone has only a few counts. The CDR3: CASSDRKNTGELFF. DNA for the CDR3: TGCGCCAGCAGCGACAGGAAGAACACCGGGGAGCTGTTTTTT. The gene calls are TRBV10-1 and TRBJ2-2, with D possibly TRBD1 on 6 matching bases. V was cut by 6 bases and J by 1 base, with 9 bases left in between. The V gene's germline CDR1 is WNHNN and CDR2 SYGVQD (reference sequence). The CDR3 length is 14 residues.

This chain uses TRBV15 with TRBJ2-5; 9 bases match TRBD2. This CDR3 has 15 amino acids. V gave up 5 bases and J gave up 5 bases; unmatched junction bases: 9. Looked up from germline, CDR1 is LNHNV and CDR2 is YYDKDF (reference sequence). The CDR3 is CATSLGGAGGETQYF. As DNA, the CDR3 is TGTGCCACCAGCCTAGGCGGGGCGGGAGGGGAGACCCAGTACTTC.

The rearrangement uses TRBV5-1 and TRBJ2-5; 10 bases are a match to TRBD2. V was clipped by 4 bases and J by 1 base; unmatched bases: 7. This CDR3 spans 16 amino acids. Germline values: CDR1 SGHRS, CDR2 YFSETQ. CDR3 residues: CASSHTSGVLQETQYF. CDR3 nucleotides: TGCGCCAGCAGCCATACTAGCGGGGTCCTCCAAGAGACCCAGTACTTC.

The gene calls are TRBV5-5 and TRBJ2-3; D is possibly TRBD2 (6 bases). CDR1 is SGHKS and CDR2 is YYEKEE in the germline V gene (reference sequence). V was trimmed by 0 bases and J by 3 bases, leaving 11 bases between them. The CDR3 runs to 15 residues. CDR3 protein: CASSLDGEETDTQYF. Here the CDR3 DNA reads TGTGCCAGCAGCTTGGATGGGGAGGAAACAGATACGCAGTATTTT.

This rearrangement joins TRBV6-5 to TRBJ1-1; 8 bases map to TRBD1. The ends lost 8 bases at V and 4 bases at J; junction bases unmatched: 6. The length of the CDR3 is 13 residues. Per the germline V gene, CDR1 is MNHEY and CDR2 is SVGAGI. CDR3 in DNA: TGTGCCAGCGGGGGACAGGTTAGCACTGAAGCTTTCTTT. Translating gives CASGGQVSTEAFF.

The chain couples TRBV11-2 to TRBJ2-3; 7 bases align to TRBD2. The CDR3 runs to 12 residues. With V trimmed by 11 bases and J by 3 bases, 5 bases remained unmatched. Germline V gives CDR1 SGHAT, CDR2 FQNNGV. CDR3 coding DNA: TGTGCCGTCGCGGGGGAAACAGATACGCAGTATTTT. This translates into CAVAGETDTQYF.

The chain couples TRBV2 to TRBJ1-4; D is perhaps TRBD1 (5 bases). CDR1 SNHLY and CDR2 FYNNEI come from the germline V gene. The CDR3 has 17 residues. With 1 base removed from V and 2 bases from J, the gap between germline ends came to 14 bases. DNA of the CDR3: TGTGCCAGCAGTGAAGACCCAGGGTTGTTGACTAATGAAAAACTGTTTTTT. Its translation is CASSEDPGLLTNEKLFF.

V is TRBV24-1 and J is TRBJ2-1; D may be TRBD1 (5 bases). The CDR3 spans 13 residues. The germline V gene has CDR1 KGHDR and CDR2 SFDVKD. Trimming stripped 9 bases from V and 5 bases from J, with 13 bases between. DNA of the CDR3: TGTGCCACCGGGCAGGGTTTCGACAATGAGCAGTTCTTC. It is translated as CATGQGFDNEQFF.

V and J are TRBV5-1 and TRBJ2-3, with a weak D call TRBD1 (5 bases). From germline, CDR1 is SGHRS and CDR2 YFSETQ. V was trimmed by 4 bases and J by 0 bases, leaving 12 bases between them. CDR3 length: 15 residues. CDR3 sequence: CASSEDISSTDTQYF. For the CDR3, the DNA is TGCGCCAGCAGCGAGGACATTTCTAGCACAGATACGCAGTATTTT.

The rearrangement links TRBV5-4 to TRBJ2-1; 11 nucleotides match TRBD2. Germline CDR1 reads SGHNT; CDR2 reads YYREEE (reference sequence). With 4 bases clipped from V and 7 bases from J, the junction kept 7 bases outside the gene matches. There are 15 residues in the CDR3. The CDR3 coding sequence is TGTGCCAGCAGCCATAGCGGGGGGGCCCCTAATGAGCAGTTCTTC. Protein product: CASSHSGGAPNEQFF.

The chain couples TRBV19 to TRBJ1-1, with 10 nucleotides matching TRBD1. The CDR3 has 16 amino acids. V shed 2 bases and J 7 bases; nucleotides not matched to a gene: 10. The germline gives CDR1 LNHDA, CDR2 SQIVND (reference sequence). This CDR3 reads CASSIRQGARRSEAFF. CDR3 coding DNA: TGTGCCAGTAGTATACGACAGGGGGCGCGACGAAGTGAAGCTTTCTTT.

The V and J genes are TRBV6-6 and TRBJ2-3; D uncertain. The V end was cut by 2 bases, the J end by 0 bases, with 9 bases between. The CDR3 has 15 amino acids. The germline V gene encodes CDR1 MNHNY and CDR2 SVGAGI (reference sequence). The CDR3 sequence: CASSYESTSTDTQYF. In nucleotides, the CDR3 is TGTGCCAGCAGTTACGAGTCCACTAGCACAGATACGCAGTATTTT.

V and J are TRBV3-1 (or the pseudogene TRBV3-2) and TRBJ2-7; perhaps TRBD2 as D (5 bases). CDR3 size: 12 residues. The ends were cut back, 6 bases at V and 7 bases at J, with 13 bases in the middle. Germline V gene lookup returns CDR1 LGHDT and CDR2 YNNKEL (reference sequence). Written as DNA, the CDR3 is TGTGCCAGCAGTTCCCCGGGGAAGGAGCAGTACTTC. Its protein is CASSSPGKEQYF.

The J gene is TRBJ2-1, the V gene TRBV3-1 (or the pseudogene TRBV3-2), with 7 bases fitting TRBD1. Per the germline V gene, CDR1 is LGHDT and CDR2 is YNNKEL (reference sequence). The CDR3 extends over 13 amino acids. Unmatched junction bases numbered 3, after V lost 2 bases and J lost 8 bases. DNA for the CDR3: TGTGCCAGCAGCCAACTTGGACAGGATGAGCAGTTCTTC. It yields the protein CASSQLGQDEQFF.

Within the sample, this clone is large. The junction departs from germline at one end; a sequencing error may be responsible. The chain couples TRBV4-1 to TRBJ1-2; D is uncertain. The CDR3 has 9 amino acids. The V gene's germline CDR1 is MGHRA and CDR2 YSYEKL. CDR3 nucleotide sequence: TGCGCCAGCAGCCCGCCTGGGCCTTTC. Translated: CASSPPGPF.

J is TRBJ1-5 and V is TRBV11-1; TRBD1 might be the D (5 bases). CDR3 length: 13 residues. Germline CDR1 reads SGHAT; CDR2 reads FQDESV (reference sequence). Trimming removed 5 bases at V and 6 bases at J, with 11 bases between. The CDR3 DNA reads as TGTGCCAGCAGCGAATGGAGGGGTCAGCCCCAGCATTTT. This translates into CASSEWRGQPQHF.

DNA for the CDR3: TGTGCCAGAGGTAGACAGGGAAGTTCACCCCTCCACTTT. It yields the protein CARGRQGSSPLHF. The chain couples TRBV5-3 to TRBJ1-6; 7 bases align to TRBD1. TRBV5-3 is known as an ORF, though its function is uncertain. There are 13 residues in the CDR3. V dropped 7 bases and J dropped 9; count of bases not matched to a gene: 7.

This chain joins TRBV10-3 and TRBJ2-6; 9 nucleotides match TRBD1. Germline values: CDR1 ENHRY, CDR2 SYGVKD. J lost 4 bases, V lost 6 bases, and 7 bases had no gene match. There are 16 residues in the CDR3. The CDR3 sequence: CAISPEQGAGANVLTF. CDR3 DNA: TGTGCCATCAGCCCCGAACAGGGGGCAGGGGCCAACGTCCTGACTTTC.

This clone has a single count. This chain links TRBV9 with TRBJ2-3; D remains ambiguous. V gave up 0 bases and J gave up 2 bases, with 7 bases separating them. The CDR3 runs 14 residues. Germline V gene data show CDR1 as SGDLS and CDR2 as YYNGEE. The CDR3 is CASSVGGSTDTQYF. CDR3 nucleotides: TGTGCCAGCAGCGTAGGAGGATCCACAGATACGCAGTATTTT. The variable domain in full, with the rest retrieved from reference TRBV9 and TRBJ2-3, is DSGVTQTPKHLITATGQRVTLRCSPRSGDLSVYWYQQSLDQGLQFLIQYYNGEERAKGNILERFSAQQFPDLHSELNLSSLELGDSALYFCASSVGGSTDTQYFGPGTRLTVL.

In the case of this clone: Germline is not matched at one junction end, which may reflect a read error. The chain links TRBV9 to TRBJ2-2; 10 bases map to TRBD1. Germline-derived CDR1 and CDR2 are SGDLS and YYNGEE. The CDR3 is made up of 15 amino acids. The CDR3 DNA is TGTGCCAGCAGTGTAGGGACAGGGGTCACCGGGGAGCTGTTTTTT. It is translated as CASSVGTGVTGELFF.

J is TRBJ2-1 and V is TRBV11-2; perhaps TRBD2 as D (6 bases). V lost 6 bases and J lost 8, with 11 bases in between. Germline V CDR1 and CDR2: SGHAT, FQNNGV. The CDR3 is 12 amino acids. CDR3 sequence: CASRQSGDEQFF. DNA of the CDR3: TGTGCCAGCAGGCAATCGGGGGATGAGCAGTTCTTC.

The CDR3 DNA is TGTGCCAGCAGCTTACGGAACACCGGGGAGCTGTTTTTT. Translation gives CASSLRNTGELFF. The chain recombines TRBV11-3 with TRBJ2-2; D call uncertain. Looked up from germline, CDR1 is SGHNT and CDR2 is YENEEA. Between the trimmed V and J ends, which lost 2 bases and 1 base, there was a span of 2 bases. The CDR3 contains 13 residues.

The genes are TRBV6-5 and TRBJ2-7; a possible D gene is TRBD1 (5 bases). Per the germline V gene, CDR1 is MNHEY and CDR2 is SVGAGI. The CDR3 is 14 residues long. Trimming shortened V by 7 bases and J by 3 bases, and 16 bases separated the two germline ends. The DNA for the CDR3 is TGTGCCAGCACCGCAGGGCCTAATAGCTACGAGCAGTACGTC. This translates into CASTAGPNSYEQYV.